These 28 T cell receptor beta chains came from one sample sequenced in a study of response to subunit inactivated influenza vaccine. Each CDR3 protein gets one entry after TCRdb re-called the RT-PCR reads with MiXCR. The sample shows about 480,000 distinct CDR3 sequences, 25% of them seen only once. Sample: CD4+ T cells sorted from PBMCs, taken about 5 days after vaccination. The receptors shown here come from a man between 45 and 60 years old who received an inactivated influenza vaccine.

The chain is built from TRBV11-2 and TRBJ2-3, with D perhaps matching TRBD1 or TRBD2 (7 bases each). Per the germline V gene, CDR1 is SGHAT and CDR2 is FQNNGV. V shed 8 bases and J shed 6 bases, with 21 bases lying between them. CDR3 size: 15 residues. The CDR3 loop is CASSQGGGKTDTQYF. The CDR3 DNA reads as TGTGCCAGCTCCCAGGGGGGGGGGAAGACGGATACGCAGTATTTT. Looking up the rest from reference TRBV11-2 and TRBJ2-3 gives the full variable domain: EAGVAQSPRYKIIEKRQSVAFWCNPISGHATLYWYQQILGQGPKLLIQFQNNGVVDDSQLPKDRFSAERLKGVDSTLKIQPAKLEDSAVYLCASSQGGGKTDTQYFGPGTRLTVL.

This clonotype was seen only a few times. The J gene is TRBJ2-1, the V gene TRBV28, with D possibly being TRBD2 (6 bases). The V gene's germline CDR1 is MDHEN and CDR2 SYDVKM. The V end lost 6 bases, the J end lost 5 bases, and 17 bases lay between the germline ends. This CDR3 has 15 amino acids. CDR3 sequence: CASSLGAGMNNEQFF. Here the CDR3 DNA reads TGTGCCAGCAGCCTAGGGGCGGGAATGAACAATGAGCAGTTCTTC.

This clonotype has just a few counts. This chain connects TRBV20-1 to TRBJ2-1, with 10 bases matching TRBD2. V was clipped by 5 bases and J by 4 bases; unmatched bases: 8. The CDR3 sequence is 15 residues long. The germline CDR1 and CDR2 sequences are DFQATT and SNEGSKA (reference sequence). DNA for the CDR3: TGCAGTGCTTCCGCTAGCGGGAGAGCTTACAATGAGCAGTTCTTC. Its protein is CSASASGRAYNEQFF.

The V call is TRBV4-2, the J call TRBJ2-7, with D unresolved. CDR1 and CDR2 (germline): LGHNA, YNFKEQ. This CDR3 spans 13 amino acids. The V gene lost 1 base and the J gene lost 6 bases, with 10 bases spanning the gap. CDR3 sequence: CASSQVSSPEQYF. CDR3 sequence (DNA): TGTGCCAGCAGCCAAGTGTCAAGTCCCGAGCAGTACTTC.

The V call is TRBV6-1, the J call TRBJ2-7; D gene uncertain. From germline, CDR1 is MNHNS and CDR2 SASEGT. V lost 6 bases, J lost 0 bases, and 12 bases lay in between. The CDR3 contains 14 residues. The CDR3 sequence is CASRTAGFSYEQYF. CDR3 DNA: TGTGCCAGCAGAACGGCTGGGTTCTCCTACGAGCAGTACTTC.

With respect to this clonotype: The junction shows a germline mismatch at one end, possibly a read error. The chain has TRBV6-2 or TRBV6-3 and TRBJ2-7; D unclear. Germline CDR1 MNHEY, CDR2 SVGEGT. The CDR3 runs 16 residues. The CDR3 bases are TGTGTCAGCAGTTACTCCCGAACCGGGTCCAGCTACGAGCAGTACTTC. This translates into CVSSYSRTGSSYEQYF.

This clonotype has only a few counts. The chain combines TRBV6-6 with TRBJ1-6, with no clear D. This CDR3 spans 12 amino acids. The germline CDR1 and CDR2 sequences are MNHNY and SVGAGI (reference sequence). Trimming took off 4 bases at V and 14 bases at J, with 12 bases between the two ends. CDR3 coding DNA: TGTGCCAGCAGTTCCGAAGGATGGACCCTCCACTTT. Protein sequence: CASSSEGWTLHF.

The J gene is TRBJ1-2, the V gene TRBV4-3, with a tentative D call TRBD1 (6 bases). Trimming took off 3 bases at V and 4 bases at J, with 15 bases between the two ends. Germline CDR1 reads LGHNA; CDR2 reads YSLEER. The CDR3 runs 15 residues. The CDR3: CASSQAQGPGYGYTF. As DNA, the CDR3 is TGCGCCAGCAGCCAGGCGCAGGGGCCGGGCTATGGCTACACCTTC.

The V call is TRBV6-1, the J call TRBJ2-1; D possibly corresponds to TRBD1 (5 bases). This CDR3 region has 15 residues. Germline CDR1 and CDR2: MNHNS and SASEGT. Trimming took off 6 bases at V and 2 bases at J, with 14 bases between the two ends. The CDR3 here is CASRDTQRPYNEQFF. The CDR3 DNA sequence: TGTGCCAGCAGGGACACCCAGCGACCCTACAATGAGCAGTTCTTC.

This clonotype was counted a few times. The chain employs TRBV5-1 and TRBJ2-7; weak D call: TRBD1 (6 bases). The length of the CDR3 is 13 residues. Germline V gives CDR1 SGHRS, CDR2 YFSETQ. Deletions cut 6 bases from V and 6 bases from J, with 16 bases between. The CDR3 nucleotides read TGCGCCAGCAAGACCGGGACGACAGGCGAGCAGTACTTC. Protein sequence: CASKTGTTGEQYF. Complete variable domain (other parts from reference TRBV5-1 and TRBJ2-7): KAGVTQTPRYLIKTRGQQVTLSCSPISGHRSVSWYQQTPGQGLQFLFEYFSETQRNKGNFPGRFSGRQFSNSRSEMNVSTLELGDSALYLCASKTGTTGEQYFGPGTRLTVT.

The table lists this clonotype with a few counts. The rearrangement links TRBV6-2 or TRBV6-3 to TRBJ2-7; possible D gene TRBD1, 5 bases. Germline CDR1 reads MNHEY; CDR2 reads SVGEGT. Trimming removed 0 bases from V and 4 bases from J, with 13 bases in between. This CDR3 has 15 amino acids. Written as DNA, the CDR3 is TGTGCCAGCAGTTACTCGAAGGGGCGCGGTTACGAGCAGTACTTC. Protein product: CASSYSKGRGYEQYF.

The V and J genes are TRBV19 and TRBJ1-1, with TRBD1 as a possible D gene (5 bases). The CDR3 extends over 15 amino acids. Germline CDR1 and CDR2: LNHDA and SQIVND (reference sequence). Trimming removed 6 bases at V and 1 base at J, with 15 bases between. The CDR3 loop reads CASSWGTNSNTEAFF. The CDR3 bases are TGTGCCAGTAGCTGGGGGACGAACTCGAACACTGAAGCTTTCTTT.

The chain is built from TRBV27 and TRBJ1-6; 8 bases align to TRBD1. Germline lookup yields CDR1 MNHEY and CDR2 SMNVEV (reference sequence). CDR3 length: 15 residues. V gave up 5 bases and J gave up 4 bases; unmatched junction bases: 4. The CDR3 nucleotides read TGTGCCAGCAGTCTATGGACAGGGTATAATTCACCCCTCCACTTT. Amino acid sequence: CASSLWTGYNSPLHF.

The chain joins TRBV25-1 to TRBJ2-7, with D uncertain. V gave up 3 bases and J gave up 5 bases, with 14 bases separating them. There are 14 residues in the CDR3. CDR1 is MGHDK and CDR2 is SYGVNS in the germline V gene. The CDR3 loop reads CASSDAGYRNEQYF. CDR3 DNA: TGTGCCAGCAGTGATGCCGGGTATCGCAACGAGCAGTACTTC.

J is TRBJ2-3 and V is TRBV7-2; unclear D gene. This CDR3 contains 14 residues. Germline V gene sequence: CDR1 SGHTA, CDR2 FQGNSA. V lost 5 bases to trimming and J lost 0 bases, with 9 bases between them. The CDR3 spells CASSALTSTDTQYF. In DNA, the CDR3 is TGTGCCAGCAGCGCGCTTACTAGCACAGATACGCAGTATTTT. Full variable domain (outside the CDR3, taken from reference TRBV7-2 and TRBJ2-3): GAGVSQSPSNKVTEKGKDVELRCDPISGHTALYWYRQSLGQGLEFLIYFQGNSAPDKSGLPSDRFSAERTGGSVSTLTIQRTQQEDSAVYLCASSALTSTDTQYFGPGTRLTVL.

This clonotype was seen more than once but under ten times. V and J are TRBV28 and TRBJ1-2; D uncertain. This CDR3 region has 12 residues. Germline CDR1 MDHEN, CDR2 SYDVKM. V was clipped by 8 bases and J by 1 base, with 8 bases between them. In DNA form, the CDR3 reads TGTGCCAGCTTTACCCTTAACTATGGCTACACCTTC. Translating gives CASFTLNYGYTF.

This clonotype was found a few times. The chain uses TRBV20-1 and TRBJ1-6; 7 bases fit TRBD1. With 3 bases clipped from V and 7 bases from J, the junction kept 6 bases outside the gene matches. Germline CDR1 DFQATT, CDR2 SNEGSKA (reference sequence). The CDR3 totals 14 residues. Written as DNA, the CDR3 is TGCAGTGCTAGCTCGGGACAGTTAAATTCACCCCTCCACTTT. Protein: CSASSGQLNSPLHF.

The chain combines TRBV20-1 with TRBJ2-1; 9 bases match TRBD1. CDR1 and CDR2 from the germline V gene are DFQATT and SNEGSKA (reference sequence). The CDR3 runs 14 residues. V gave up 2 bases and J gave up 9 bases; unmatched junction bases: 8. DNA of the CDR3: TGCAGTGCTAGATCTGGGACAGGGACAACTGAGCAGTTCTTC. Its protein product is CSARSGTGTTEQFF.

The chain links TRBV12-3 or TRBV12-4 to TRBJ1-3, with D hard to call. The CDR3 sequence is 11 residues long. V lost 5 bases and J lost 2, with 1 base in between. The CDR3 sequence is CASSAGNTIYF. The CDR3 DNA follows: TGTGCCAGCAGTGCTGGAAACACCATATATTTT.

This CDR3 is CSARNSPYQPQHF. The CDR3 DNA sequence: TGCAGTGCTAGGAATAGCCCGTATCAGCCCCAGCATTTT. The chain is built from TRBV20-1 and TRBJ1-5; D remains unclear. The CDR3 covers 13 residues. The germline CDR1 and CDR2 sequences are DFQATT and SNEGSKA (reference sequence). V was clipped by 3 bases and J by 5 bases, with 11 bases between them.

In its sample, this clonotype was seen once. The chain has TRBV6-1 and TRBJ2-2; 9 positions agree with TRBD1. Germline CDR1 reads MNHNS; CDR2 reads SASEGT. This CDR3 is built from 14 residues. With V trimmed by 11 bases and J by 4 bases, 8 bases remained unmatched. The CDR3 region is CAGSGQGSTGELFF. The CDR3 coding sequence is TGTGCCGGCTCAGGACAGGGGAGCACCGGGGAGCTGTTTTTT.

In its sample, this clonotype was seen a few times. This chain joins TRBV7-9 and TRBJ1-6, with D possibly being TRBD1 (5 bases). Trimming cost V 6 bases and J 3 bases, with 15 bases left between them. The CDR3 loop spans 16 amino acids. The germline V gene has CDR1 SEHNR and CDR2 FQNEAQ (reference sequence). The CDR3 reads CASRGPPTYYNSPLHF. CDR3 bases: TGTGCCAGCAGGGGGCCACCAACTTACTATAATTCACCCCTCCACTTT.

This clonotype was picked up a small number of times. The chain has TRBV14 and TRBJ2-5; D is uncertain. The germline V gene has CDR1 SGHDN and CDR2 FVKESK. The CDR3 is 13 amino acids. Trimming cost V 3 bases and J 6 bases, with 11 bases left between them. For the CDR3, the DNA is TGTGCCAGCAGCCACGGCCATCAAAAGACCCAGTACTTC. Amino acids: CASSHGHQKTQYF.

The V call is TRBV9, the J call TRBJ1-1, with TRBD1 identical over 7 bases. Germline assignment: CDR1 SGDLS and CDR2 YYNGEE. The CDR3 covers 16 residues. J lost 2 bases, V lost 3 bases, and 10 bases had no gene match. The CDR3 spells CASSGTIGTVNTEAFF. CDR3 in DNA: TGTGCCAGCAGCGGGACGATCGGGACAGTTAACACTGAAGCTTTCTTT.

This clonotype has only a few counts. DNA of the CDR3: TGTGCCAGCAGTTACTCGAATAGGGGCGGCGGCTACACCTTC. Translated: CASSYSNRGGGYTF. The rearrangement links TRBV6-2 or TRBV6-3 to TRBJ1-2; D possibly corresponds to TRBD1 (5 bases). The germline V and J ends were trimmed by 0 bases and 8 bases, with 13 bases remaining between them. Germline CDR1 reads MNHEY; CDR2 reads SVGEGT. The CDR3 is 14 amino acids.

This CDR3 is CASSAGTGKAVYF. CDR3 bases: TGTGCCAGCAGTGCCGGGACAGGGAAAGCGGTGTACTTC. This chain links TRBV11-2 with TRBJ2-7; TRBD1 matches 9 bases. CDR1 is SGHAT and CDR2 is FQNNGV in the germline V gene. There are 13 residues in the CDR3. The ends lost 6 bases at V and 12 bases at J; junction bases unmatched: 12. The variable domain in full, with the rest retrieved from reference TRBV11-2 and TRBJ2-7, is EAGVAQSPRYKIIEKRQSVAFWCNPISGHATLYWYQQILGQGPKLLIQFQNNGVVDDSQLPKDRFSAERLKGVDSTLKIQPAKLEDSAVYLCASSAGTGKAVYFGPGTRLTVT.

The chain links TRBV6-5 to TRBJ2-5; 9 positions match TRBD1. CDR1 is MNHEY and CDR2 is SVGAGI in the germline V gene. V gave up 0 bases and J gave up 4 bases; unmatched junction bases: 6. The CDR3 totals 16 residues. CDR3 in amino acids: CASSYSWTGEGETQYF. DNA of the CDR3: TGTGCCAGCAGTTACTCCTGGACAGGGGAGGGAGAGACCCAGTACTTC.

This chain uses TRBV12-3 or TRBV12-4 with TRBJ1-3; possible D gene TRBD1, 5 bases. The CDR3 has 14 residues. The V gene lost 2 bases and the J gene lost 4 bases, with 9 bases spanning the gap. The CDR3 loop is CASSLSREGNTIYF. The CDR3 DNA sequence: TGTGCCAGCAGTTTATCCAGGGAAGGAAACACCATATATTTT.